This T cell receptor (beta chain) stems from a study of blood T cell repertoires in COVID-19. Study information: Acute and convalescent COVID-19 samples came from the United States, Italy and Spain. PBMCs, B-cell-depleted T cells, or T cells provided the cDNA or gDNA that made up the material.

The length of the CDR3 is 12 residues. Trimming removed 0 bases from V and 8 bases from J, with 7 bases in between. Per the germline V gene, CDR1 is MNHNY and CDR2 is SVGAGI (reference sequence). The Seattle patients joined while their infection was active and were tracked longitudinally afterward. In the study's own analysis: Scientists estimated how many nucleated cells there were by amplifying reference gene primers. The repertoire was sequenced with immunoSEQ multiplex PCR; TCRdb's copy has only in-frame clones and lacks some. Clone size and V and J calls were adopted from that table, with D and trimming inferred from the DNA. The sample holds fewer than 250,000 clones, around 76% seen once.

This receptor was identified in a woman aged 60-70 years with COVID-19, enrolled during active disease. Sequencing was done on a sample of peripheral blood. The chain couples TRBV6-6 to TRBJ1-1, with D unresolved. CDR3 sequence: CASSYSTQEAFF. CDR3 bases: TGTGCCAGCAGTTACTCAACGCAGGAAGCTTTCTTT.